This T cell receptor (beta chain) appears in the sequencing data of a study of blood T cell repertoires in COVID-19. The CDR3 loop spans 17 amino acids. The J segment lost 6 bases and the V segment lost 2 bases, leaving 11 bases of the junction unmatched. The germline V gene encodes CDR1 MGHRA and CDR2 YSYEKL. Authors' methods: Counts of nucleated cells, estimated from reference gene primer amplification, were obtained. Sequencing was performed with immunoSEQ multiplex PCR; in TCRdb, only in-frame clones are kept and a portion is missing. That table supplies the V and J calls and clone size; D and trimming were determined from the DNA. The table lists over 150,000 clones, over 80% of them singletons, with around 7% in the top ten.

The sequence came from a woman in her 40s with COVID-19, enrolled during active disease. The chain carries TRBV4-1 and TRBJ2-1, with 9 nucleotides matching TRBD1. The sequencing input was peripheral blood. CDR3 nucleotides: TGCGCCAGCAGCCAATACACCCCGGGACAGGGCTTCAATGAGCAGTTCTTC. It translates to CASSQYTPGQGFNEQFF.